The 19 T cell receptor beta chains given below trace back to one sample, sequenced in a study of Graves' ophthalmopathy and Graves' hyperthyroidism. As the template, RNA transcripts were used to amplify TCR beta CDR3 regions. RT-PCR was first run with HTBI primers, then multiplex PCR in a second round. TCRdb re-analysed the multiplex PCR reads in MiXCR, keeping a single row per CDR3 protein. The repertoire includes a few hundred thousand distinct CDR3 sequences, approximately 35% of them detected once, and roughly 4.5% sits in the top ten. Input material: peripheral blood or thyroid tissue (not recorded which). These TCRs come from an adult man with Graves' hyperthyroidism.

A single count supports this clonotype. This chain links TRBV20-1 with TRBJ2-1, with TRBD2 matching 10 bases. The DNA end favors TRBJ2-7, so the J call may be wrong. The CDR3 length is 15 residues. Germline values: CDR1 DFQATT, CDR2 SNEGSKA (reference sequence). The CDR3 loop reads CSARDLTSGNNEQYF. CDR3 in DNA: TGCAGTGCTAGAGATCTCACTAGCGGGAACAATGAGCAGTACTTC.

There are many counts of this clonotype. This sequence joins TRBV20-1 and TRBJ1-5; maybe TRBD1 (6 bases). V was shortened by 6 bases and J by 4 bases, with 13 bases between the two germline ends. In germline, CDR1 is DFQATT, CDR2 SNEGSKA (reference sequence). The CDR3 sequence is 13 residues long. For the CDR3, the DNA is TGCAGTGCCAGCGGGGGACAAAATCAGCCCCAGCATTTT. Translating it yields CSASGGQNQPQHF.

This clonotype was counted only a few times. This chain connects TRBV5-1 to TRBJ2-2; D gene uncertain. There are 14 residues in the CDR3. V was cut by 4 bases and J by 2 bases, with 9 bases left in between. Germline CDR1 and CDR2: SGHRS and YFSETQ. CDR3 DNA: TGCGCCAGCAGCGGAAGGATCAACACCGGGGAGCTGTTTTTT. This encodes CASSGRINTGELFF.

In its sample, this clonotype was seen many times. For the CDR3, the DNA is TGTGCCAGCAGCTTAGTTGGTGGTTTCAGCTACACCTTC. Translation: CASSLVGGFSYTF. The chain recombines TRBV7-9 with TRBJ1-2, with D unresolved. V lost 1 base to trimming and J lost 9 bases, with 12 bases between them. The CDR3 loop spans 13 amino acids. Germline CDR1 and CDR2: SEHNR and FQNEAQ (reference sequence). The full variable domain, rest sourced from reference TRBV7-9 and TRBJ1-2, is DTGVSQNPRHKITKRGQNVTFRCDPISEHNRLYWYRQTLGQGPEFLTYFQNEAQLEKSRLLSDRFSAERPKGSFSTLEIQRTEQGDSAMYLCASSLVGGFSYTFGSGTRLTVV.

Ten or more counts support this clonotype. CDR3 loop: CASSILTDNYGYTF. The DNA of the CDR3 is TGTGCCAGTAGTATATTAACCGACAACTATGGCTACACCTTC. This chain links TRBV19 with TRBJ1-2, with unresolved D. This CDR3 spans 14 amino acids. Between the trimmed V and J ends, which lost 2 bases and 2 bases, there was a span of 9 bases. In germline, CDR1 is LNHDA, CDR2 SQIVND (reference sequence).

In its sample, this clonotype was seen many times. This chain connects TRBV6-5 to TRBJ2-7; D is ambiguous. This CDR3 contains 11 residues. In germline, CDR1 is MNHEY, CDR2 SVGAGI. The V end lost 4 bases, the J end lost 6 bases, and 7 bases lay between the germline ends. Here the CDR3 reads CASSSRAEQYF. CDR3 bases: TGTGCCAGCAGTTCTAGGGCCGAGCAGTACTTC.

In DNA form, the CDR3 reads TGTGCCAGCAGCCACCGGGACAGGGGTGACGAGCAGTACTTC. It is translated as CASSHRDRGDEQYF. This chain links TRBV5-4 with TRBJ2-7, with TRBD1 matching over 10 bases. The CDR3 is 14 residues long. The germline V gene encodes CDR1 SGHNT and CDR2 YYREEE (reference sequence). V lost 4 bases, J lost 5 bases, and 6 bases stayed unmatched.

V is TRBV10-3 and J is TRBJ1-1; a possible D gene is TRBD1 (5 bases). Looked up from germline, CDR1 is ENHRY and CDR2 is SYGVKD. CDR3 length: 12 amino acids. The CDR3 loop reads CALREGDTEAFF. Written as DNA, the CDR3 is TGTGCTCTCAGGGAAGGGGACACTGAAGCTTTCTTT.

This clonotype was recorded once. A much more abundant neighbour one base away suggests this may be a read error. The chain combines TRBV20-1 with TRBJ1-5, with D possibly TRBD1 on 6 matching bases. Germline-derived CDR1 and CDR2 are DFQATT and SNEGSKA (reference sequence). The length of the CDR3 is 17 residues. Deletions cut 0 bases from V and 2 bases from J, with 17 bases between. The chain's CDR3 is CSARDRGRGRGNQPQHF. In DNA form, the CDR3 reads TGCAGTGCTAGAGATCGAGGCAGGGGCCGCGGCAATCAGCCCCAGCATTTT.

On this clonotype itself: A much larger clonotype is one base distant, so this may be a read error. The chain couples TRBV25-1 to TRBJ1-1; D gene uncertain. CDR3 length: 13 amino acids. Germline lookup yields CDR1 MGHDK and CDR2 SYGVNS. The CDR3 DNA reads TGTGCCAGCAGTTTATTCGAGGGTACTGGAGCTTTCTTT. Its protein is CASSLFEGTGAFF.

This clonotype has at least ten counts. The rearrangement links TRBV5-4 to TRBJ2-7; 7 bases are shared with TRBD2. The CDR3 runs 15 residues. Germline loops: CDR1 SGHNT, CDR2 YYREEE (reference sequence). The trim removed 0 bases at V and 0 bases at J, leaving 3 bases unmatched. The CDR3: CASSLGGGTSYEQYF. The CDR3 DNA sequence: TGTGCCAGCAGCTTGGGCGGGGGAACCTCCTACGAGCAGTACTTC.

The chain couples TRBV7-2 to TRBJ2-7; TRBD2 agrees at 15 bases. From germline, CDR1 is SGHTA and CDR2 FQGNSA. The CDR3 consists of 17 residues. V trimming: 5 bases; J trimming: 3 bases; junction bases outside the gene matches: 8. The CDR3 bases are TGTGCCAGCAGCCACGGACTAGCGGGGGGGCCGTACTACGAGCAGTACTTC. This translates into CASSHGLAGGPYYEQYF.

This clonotype was observed at least ten times. The chain carries TRBV2 and TRBJ2-7; 8 bases align to TRBD2. This CDR3 is built from 16 residues. V was clipped by 1 base and J by 6 bases; unmatched bases: 11. CDR1 is SNHLY and CDR2 is FYNNEI in the germline V gene. Here the CDR3 reads CASSEVPALLAGEQYF. The CDR3 bases are TGTGCCAGCAGTGAAGTCCCCGCCTTGCTAGCGGGCGAGCAGTACTTC.

A note on this clonotype: A much bigger clone sits one base away, suggesting this may be a read error. The genes are TRBV5-4 and TRBJ1-1; D unclear. CDR1 is SGHNT and CDR2 is YYREEE in the germline V gene (reference sequence). The V end was cut by 0 bases, the J end by 3 bases, with 15 bases between. The CDR3 runs to 16 residues. CDR3 region: CASSLALGRMDTEAFF. DNA of the CDR3: TGTGCCAGCAGCTTGGCTCTGGGAAGGATGGACACTGAAGCTTTCTTT.

This clonotype was found a few times. The chain employs TRBV15 and TRBJ2-3; the match to TRBD2 covers 9 bases. Germline values: CDR1 LNHNV, CDR2 YYDKDF (reference sequence). V gave up 1 base and J gave up 2 bases; unmatched junction bases: 4. This CDR3 contains 16 residues. CDR3 sequence reads: CATSRGLAALTDTQYF. CDR3 nucleotide sequence: TGTGCCACCAGCAGAGGACTAGCGGCACTCACAGATACGCAGTATTTT.

The gene calls are TRBV7-2 and TRBJ1-1; D is uncertain. V was cut by 5 bases and J by 5 bases, with 12 bases left in between. Germline assignment: CDR1 SGHTA and CDR2 FQGNSA. The CDR3 length is 13 residues. The CDR3 DNA is TGTGCCAGCAGCGTAGGTGTGCGAACTGAAGCTTTCTTT. It codes for CASSVGVRTEAFF.

This clonotype showed up many times. The chain links TRBV12-3 or TRBV12-4 to TRBJ1-1; D might be TRBD1 (6 bases). The CDR3 has 15 residues. The V and J ends lost 5 bases and 0 bases respectively, with 13 bases between them. CDR3 region: CASSTRTVMNTEAFF. The CDR3 DNA sequence: TGTGCCAGCAGTACGAGGACAGTCATGAACACTGAAGCTTTCTTT.

To note about this clonotype: A junction end diverges from the germline sequence, so it may reflect a read error. The genes are TRBV2 and TRBJ2-2, with D uncertain. The CDR3 is 13 amino acids. From germline, CDR1 is SNHLY and CDR2 FYNNEI. CDR3 protein: CANSERLTGELFF. The CDR3 DNA reads TGTGCCAACAGTGAACGTCTCACCGGGGAGCTGTTTTTT.

This clonotype was seen more than once but under ten times. The chain recombines TRBV5-1 with TRBJ1-2; 8 positions agree with TRBD1. The CDR3 runs 14 residues. Germline CDR1 reads SGHRS; CDR2 reads YFSETQ. The ends lost 0 bases at V and 6 bases at J; junction bases unmatched: 4. The CDR3 region has the DNA TGCGCCAGCAGCTTGGAGCAGGGGGCCGATGGCTACACCTTC. Translated: CASSLEQGADGYTF. Supplemented by reference TRBV5-1 and TRBJ1-2, the full variable domain reads KAGVTQTPRYLIKTRGQQVTLSCSPISGHRSVSWYQQTPGQGLQFLFEYFSETQRNKGNFPGRFSGRQFSNSRSEMNVSTLELGDSALYLCASSLEQGADGYTFGSGTRLTVV.